The 30 T cell receptor beta chains given below trace back to one sample, sequenced in a study of chemoradiotherapy in HPV16-positive cancers. Some clones are missing from TCRdb's copy, which holds only in-frame ones; the method was immunoSEQ multiplex PCR. Among 36,000 or so clones listed, around 80% were seen once. This specimen was blood, taken from a patient who underwent chemoradiotherapy. Source of these receptors: a human donor with HPV-associated anogenital cancer.

The chain links TRBV6-6 to TRBJ2-3, with D unclear. In germline, CDR1 is MNHNY, CDR2 SVGAGI (reference sequence). This CDR3 region has 14 residues. V was shortened by 9 bases and J by 0 bases, with 13 bases between the two germline ends. The CDR3 is CASSIRSSTDTQYF. CDR3 nucleotides: TGTGCCAGTTCTATTCGTTCGAGCACAGATACGCAGTATTTT.

The J gene is TRBJ1-1, the V gene TRBV5-1; D uncertain. There are 12 residues in the CDR3. V was shortened by 4 bases and J by 2 bases, with 6 bases between the two germline ends. Germline-derived CDR1 and CDR2 are SGHRS and YFSETQ. CDR3 sequence reads: CASSVDNTEAFF. CDR3 sequence (DNA): TGCGCCAGCAGCGTGGACAACACTGAAGCTTTCTTT.

The V and J genes are TRBV30 and TRBJ2-7; the D gene is possibly TRBD1 (7 bases). This CDR3 is 14 amino acids long. Between the trimmed V and J ends, which lost 6 bases and 3 bases, there was a span of 18 bases. CDR1 and CDR2 (germline): GTSNPN, SVGIG (reference sequence). The CDR3 loop is CACRSRQGGYEQYF. CDR3 DNA sequence: TGTGCCTGCCGGTCCAGGCAGGGGGGCTACGAGCAGTACTTC. Looking up the rest from reference TRBV30 and TRBJ2-7 gives the full variable domain: SQTIHQWPATLVQPVGSPLSLECTVEGTSNPNLYWYRQAAGRGLQLLFYSVGIGQISSEVPQNLSASRPQDRQFILSSKKLLLSDSGFYLCACRSRQGGYEQYFGPGTRLTVT.

CDR3 sequence: CASSLTGLPNYGYTF. The CDR3 bases are TGCGCCAGCAGCCTGACGGGGCTCCCTAACTATGGCTACACCTTC. The V gene is TRBV5-1, the J gene TRBJ1-2, with D perhaps matching TRBD1 (5 bases). The CDR3 sequence is 15 residues long. Germline V gives CDR1 SGHRS, CDR2 YFSETQ. V lost 4 bases and J lost 0, with 13 bases in between. The whole variable domain, remainder taken from reference TRBV5-1 and TRBJ1-2, is KAGVTQTPRYLIKTRGQQVTLSCSPISGHRSVSWYQQTPGQGLQFLFEYFSETQRNKGNFPGRFSGRQFSNSRSEMNVSTLELGDSALYLCASSLTGLPNYGYTFGSGTRLTVV.

The J gene is TRBJ2-5, the V gene TRBV7-6; D is tentatively TRBD1 or TRBD2 (5 bases each). The germline CDR1 and CDR2 sequences are SGHVS and FNYEAQ. CDR3 length: 14 residues. V shed 2 bases and J shed 3 bases, with 10 bases lying between them. In DNA form, the CDR3 reads TGTGCCAGCAGCTTAACTGGGACGAAAGAGACCCAGTACTTC. Amino acids: CASSLTGTKETQYF.

The J gene is TRBJ1-3, the V gene TRBV10-3, with TRBD1 as a possible D gene (5 bases). Trimming pared 4 bases from V and 8 bases from J, leaving 6 bases between. This CDR3 has 11 residues. Germline lookup yields CDR1 ENHRY and CDR2 SYGVKD. The CDR3 sequence is CAISGGDTIYF. CDR3 nucleotides: TGTGCCATCAGTGGAGGGGACACCATATATTTT.

The chain uses TRBV5-4 and TRBJ1-1, with TRBD1 identical over 8 bases. With V trimmed by 2 bases and J by 7 bases, 4 bases remained unmatched. Germline V gene lookup returns CDR1 SGHNT and CDR2 YYREEE (reference sequence). There are 13 residues in the CDR3. This chain's CDR3 is CASSFGQGGEAFF. The CDR3 DNA reads TGTGCCAGCAGCTTTGGACAGGGTGGTGAAGCTTTCTTT.

The chain links TRBV11-3 to TRBJ2-1, with TRBD2 as a possible D gene (6 bases). Germline-derived CDR1 and CDR2 are SGHNT and YENEEA. This CDR3 comprises 15 residues. V lost 5 bases, J lost 6 bases, and 17 bases lay in between. CDR3 DNA: TGTGCCAGCAGCCCTACCGGGACGGGAGCCAATGAGCAGTTCTTC. Translating it yields CASSPTGTGANEQFF.

This rearrangement joins TRBV5-5 to TRBJ2-5; 8 bases are a match to TRBD2. Germline V gene data show CDR1 as SGHKS and CDR2 as YYEKEE (reference sequence). The CDR3 is made up of 15 amino acids. The trim removed 3 bases at V and 1 base at J, leaving 5 bases unmatched. CDR3 nucleotide sequence: TGTGCCAGCAGCTCAATCGCGGGGGGCCAAGAGACCCAGTACTTC. Residues: CASSSIAGGQETQYF.

J is TRBJ1-2 and V is TRBV11-1, with D hard to call. Trimming took 1 base from V and 1 from J, leaving 7 bases between them. The CDR3 has 14 residues. Germline V gene lookup returns CDR1 SGHAT and CDR2 FQDESV (reference sequence). The CDR3 DNA follows: TGTGCCAGCAGCTTAGGGGCCCGTAACTATGGCTACACCTTC. Protein product: CASSLGARNYGYTF.

The CDR3, as DNA: TGCGCCAGCAGCATTACCGACAGGGTCCCCTACAATGAGCAGTTCTTC. As protein: CASSITDRVPYNEQFF. V and J are TRBV5-1 and TRBJ2-1; 7 nucleotides align to TRBD1. CDR1 and CDR2 from the germline V gene are SGHRS and YFSETQ. Germline trimming cut 4 bases from V and 2 bases from J; bases unmatched to any gene: 9. The length of the CDR3 is 16 residues.

This chain connects TRBV11-3 to TRBJ1-1; D is unclear. Trimming left V 3 bases short and J 4 bases short, with 6 bases between. The CDR3 has 12 residues. Germline V gene sequence: CDR1 SGHNT, CDR2 YENEEA. CDR3 in amino acids: CASSLSGTEAFF. Written as DNA, the CDR3 is TGTGCCAGCAGCTTGTCAGGCACTGAAGCTTTCTTT.

DNA for the CDR3: TGCGCCAGCATGCCATTCGGACAGGCAAACGGGGAGCTGTTTTTT. The encoded protein is CASMPFGQANGELFF. The V gene is TRBV5-1, the J gene TRBJ2-2; TRBD1 agrees at 7 bases. The J segment lost 7 bases and the V segment lost 6 bases, leaving 12 bases of the junction unmatched. CDR3 length: 15 amino acids. Germline V gene data show CDR1 as SGHRS and CDR2 as YFSETQ.

CDR3 residues: CAISAPEDREFYNEQFF. CDR3 coding DNA: TGTGCCATCAGTGCCCCCGAGGACAGGGAGTTCTACAATGAGCAGTTCTTC. V usage is TRBV10-3 and J usage is TRBJ2-1, with 8 positions matching TRBD1. Germline values: CDR1 ENHRY, CDR2 SYGVKD. V trimming: 4 bases; J trimming: 3 bases; junction bases outside the gene matches: 11. The CDR3 has 17 amino acids.

This clone appeared once. The gene calls are TRBV2 and TRBJ2-3; 8 bases fit TRBD2. J gave up 5 bases and V 8 bases, and 9 bases lay outside the gene matches. CDR3 length equals 14 residues. CDR1 is SNHLY and CDR2 is FYNNEI in the germline V gene. CDR3 coding DNA: TGTGCCAGCCGCAACGGGGGGGCGGAAGATACGCAGTATTTT. Translation: CASRNGGAEDTQYF.

The gene calls are TRBV2 and TRBJ2-5, with D maybe TRBD2 (5 bases). The germline V gene has CDR1 SNHLY and CDR2 FYNNEI. CDR3 length: 14 residues. Trimming took 8 bases from V and 7 from J, leaving 20 bases between them. The CDR3 DNA is TGTGCCAGCGGGGAACAGCGGAGTTATGGGACCCAGTACTTC. This sequence encodes CASGEQRSYGTQYF.

The genes are TRBV2 and TRBJ1-1; TRBD1 aligns across 7 bases. This CDR3 has 14 amino acids. CDR1 SNHLY and CDR2 FYNNEI come from the germline V gene. This CDR3 reads CAKQGGGGRTEAFF. CDR3 in DNA: TGTGCTAAGCAGGGGGGGGGCGGTCGTACTGAAGCTTTCTTT.

This clone came up a few times. This rearrangement joins TRBV6-1 to TRBJ2-7; no clear D gene. CDR1 and CDR2 from the germline V gene are MNHNS and SASEGT. Trimming removed 3 bases at V and 1 base at J, with 1 base between. The CDR3 has 11 residues. The DNA of the CDR3 is TGTGCCAGCAGTGAGTCCTACGAGCAGTACTTC. Amino acids: CASSESYEQYF.

The chain employs TRBV19 and TRBJ2-7, with D possibly being TRBD2 (6 bases). Germline lookup yields CDR1 LNHDA and CDR2 SQIVND (reference sequence). This CDR3 spans 16 amino acids. With 0 bases removed from V and 7 bases from J, the gap between germline ends came to 19 bases. The CDR3 DNA follows: TGTGCCAGTAGTATAGATCTGTCGGGGGAAGGGGAAGAGCAGTACTTC. It is translated as CASSIDLSGEGEEQYF.

The chain is built from TRBV2 and TRBJ2-4, with TRBD1 matching over 8 bases. V shed 6 bases, J shed 2 bases, and the junction held 9 bases outside the gene matches. CDR3 length equals 16 residues. Looked up from germline, CDR1 is SNHLY and CDR2 is FYNNEI. CDR3 sequence reads: CASSSFQGATKNIQYF. Here the CDR3 DNA reads TGTGCCAGCAGCTCTTTCCAGGGGGCTACCAAAAACATTCAGTACTTC.

The chain couples TRBV5-8 to TRBJ1-4, with 7 bases identical to TRBD1. The CDR3 has 16 residues. Germline CDR1 reads SGHTS; CDR2 reads YDEGEE. Unmatched junction bases numbered 12, after V lost 4 bases and J lost 6 bases. In DNA form, the CDR3 reads TGTGCCAGCAGCACATACAGGGGAGGAAAAGATGAAAAACTGTTTTTT. It codes for CASSTYRGGKDEKLFF.

The chain recombines TRBV6-5 with TRBJ2-3, with D perhaps matching TRBD1 (5 bases). The CDR3 spans 15 residues. The germline CDR1 and CDR2 sequences are MNHEY and SVGAGI. The V end was cut by 0 bases, the J end by 1 base, with 8 bases between. The CDR3 nucleotides are TGTGCCAGCAGTTACTCGAAAGGGGGCACAGATACGCAGTATTTT. Translation: CASSYSKGGTDTQYF.

The chain carries TRBV10-3 and TRBJ2-5; 11 bases align to TRBD2. V gave up 6 bases and J gave up 2 bases; unmatched junction bases: 5. This CDR3 contains 15 residues. Germline-derived CDR1 and CDR2 are ENHRY and SYGVKD. CDR3 DNA sequence: TGTGCCATCAGGGGGACTAGCGGCACACAAGAGACCCAGTACTTC. Protein sequence: CAIRGTSGTQETQYF.

V and J are TRBV19 and TRBJ2-1, with 10 bases aligning to TRBD2. CDR3 length: 14 amino acids. The germline CDR1 and CDR2 sequences are LNHDA and SQIVND (reference sequence). With V trimmed by 4 bases and J by 7 bases, 4 bases remained unmatched. The CDR3 region has the DNA TGTGCCAGTAGTAAGCGGGGGGGCCGGAATGAGCAGTTCTTC. It specifies CASSKRGGRNEQFF.

This clone came up a few times. V is TRBV2 and J is TRBJ1-6, with D possibly TRBD1 on 5 matching bases. CDR1 SNHLY and CDR2 FYNNEI come from the germline V gene. The CDR3 runs 13 residues. V was clipped by 6 bases and J by 10 bases, with 13 bases between them. As DNA, the CDR3 is TGTGCCAGCAGCCCAGGGTTAGGGTCACCCCTCCACTTT. It codes for CASSPGLGSPLHF.

The chain recombines TRBV5-8 with TRBJ2-5; 8 bases line up with TRBD2. V trimming: 7 bases; J trimming: 4 bases; junction bases outside the gene matches: 12. Germline CDR1 and CDR2: SGHTS and YDEGEE. The CDR3 runs to 15 residues. CDR3 in amino acids: CASRRQPGGGETQYF. DNA of the CDR3: TGTGCCAGCCGTCGACAGCCCGGGGGGGGAGAGACCCAGTACTTC.

The chain recombines TRBV10-3 with TRBJ2-5; a weak D match, TRBD2 (5 bases). The CDR3 has 15 amino acids. Germline V gene data show CDR1 as ENHRY and CDR2 as SYGVKD. The V gene lost 2 bases and the J gene lost 6 bases, with 16 bases spanning the gap. The chain's CDR3 is CAISEEGPGDKTQYF. The CDR3 DNA is TGTGCCATCAGTGAGGAAGGCCCCGGGGATAAGACCCAGTACTTC.

In this sample, this clone turned up a few times. The chain recombines TRBV6-1 with TRBJ2-2; perhaps TRBD1 as D (6 bases). The germline V gene encodes CDR1 MNHNS and CDR2 SASEGT. The CDR3 totals 16 residues. The V end was cut by 1 base, the J end by 2 bases, with 11 bases between. As DNA, the CDR3 is TGTGCCAGCAGTGAAGGGAAGGGGACAAACACCGGGGAGCTGTTTTTT. It is translated as CASSEGKGTNTGELFF.

In the case of this clone: The same CDR3 is also encoded by other DNA sequences in this sample. The rearrangement uses TRBV9 and TRBJ2-1; no clear D. The germline V gene encodes CDR1 SGDLS and CDR2 YYNGEE. V was trimmed by 0 bases and J by 0 bases, leaving 10 bases between them. The CDR3 extends over 16 amino acids. The CDR3 loop reads CASSVGTLGSYNEQFF. As DNA, the CDR3 is TGTGCCAGCAGCGTAGGAACCCTGGGCTCCTACAATGAGCAGTTCTTC.

The gene calls are TRBV7-2 and TRBJ2-7; TRBD2 matches at 12 bases. The trim removed 7 bases at V and 4 bases at J, leaving 5 bases unmatched. This CDR3 is 14 amino acids long. Germline CDR1 SGHTA, CDR2 FQGNSA. This chain's CDR3 is CASKALAGGYEQYF. CDR3 nucleotide sequence: TGTGCCAGCAAGGCACTAGCGGGGGGTTACGAGCAGTACTTC.